A single sample gave rise to the 17 T cell receptor beta chains below, sequenced in a study of T cell responses to AZD1222 COVID-19 vaccine (dated by TCRdb to the early 2020s). The library relied on the immunoSEQ multiplex PCR assay. Drawn from immuneACCESS, this table holds only the in-frame rearrangements with V and J called that TCRdb kept. Clones are partly lost; checked studies trace under half to an unresolved V gene and leave the rest unexplained. Here the sample has around 110,000 clones; about nine tenths occur a single time. The ten largest clones capture under 8.5% of the sample. The sample's time point label is to be understood as: about 28 days (+/-7) after the second vaccine dose. Specimen: peripheral blood, collected 28 days after the second AZD1222 dose. The receptors derive from an adult who received the AZD1222 COVID-19 vaccine.

This clone was recorded once. V and J are TRBV19 and TRBJ1-4; D is unclear. Germline V gene data show CDR1 as LNHDA and CDR2 as SQIVND (reference sequence). The CDR3 is made up of 14 amino acids. Trimming shortened V by 3 bases and J by 5 bases, and 10 bases separated the two germline ends. In DNA form, the CDR3 reads TGTGCCAGTAGTATTAACCCGGCAAATGAAAAACTGTTTTTT. This sequence encodes CASSINPANEKLFF.

V gene TRBV29-1 combines with J gene TRBJ2-3; D unresolved. Trimming removed 2 bases from V and 3 bases from J, with 6 bases in between. CDR3 length equals 12 residues. The V gene's germline CDR1 is SQVTM and CDR2 ANQGSEA. In DNA, the CDR3 is TGCAGCGTTGAAACAGAAACAGATACGCAGTATTTT. It translates to CSVETETDTQYF.

The chain combines TRBV7-2 with TRBJ1-6; the D gene is possibly TRBD1 (6 bases). The CDR3 extends over 15 amino acids. Germline CDR1 reads SGHTA; CDR2 reads FQGNSA. Trimming took 1 base from V and 5 from J, leaving 9 bases between them. CDR3 nucleotides: TGTGCCAGCAGCTTAGTTCAGGGGAATAATTCACCCCTCCACTTT. Its translation is CASSLVQGNNSPLHF.

The V and J genes are TRBV29-1 and TRBJ2-2; 7 bases fit TRBD2. The V gene's germline CDR1 is SQVTM and CDR2 ANQGSEA. Unmatched junction bases numbered 6, after V lost 0 bases and J lost 5 bases. The CDR3 is 15 amino acids. DNA for the CDR3: TGCAGCGTTGAAGATGGGAGGGCGCAGACCGGGGAGCTGTTTTTT. The encoded protein is CSVEDGRAQTGELFF.

The chain has TRBV14 and TRBJ1-1, with a weak D call TRBD1 (5 bases). V was pared by 1 base and J by 1 base, with 10 bases between. Germline CDR1 reads SGHDN; CDR2 reads FVKESK. This CDR3 spans 15 amino acids. The CDR3 loop reads CASSQVGGGNTEAFF. The CDR3 region has the DNA TGTGCCAGCAGCCAAGTAGGTGGGGGGAACACTGAAGCTTTCTTT.

There are a few counts of this clone. The V and J genes are TRBV15 and TRBJ2-1; D is undetermined. CDR1 LNHNV and CDR2 YYDKDF come from the germline V gene (reference sequence). This CDR3 contains 14 residues. V was shortened by 0 bases and J by 4 bases, with 7 bases between the two germline ends. CDR3 DNA: TGTGCCACCAGCAGAGATAAGGAGTACAATGAGCAGTTCTTC. It codes for CATSRDKEYNEQFF.

The table lists this clone with a count of one. This rearrangement joins TRBV5-5 to TRBJ1-2; no clear D. The V and J ends lost 1 base and 5 bases respectively, with 12 bases between them. The V gene's germline CDR1 is SGHKS and CDR2 YYEKEE (reference sequence). This CDR3 comprises 14 residues. CDR3 residues: CASSLYGEGYGYTF. Here the CDR3 DNA reads TGTGCCAGCAGCTTGTACGGGGAAGGGTATGGCTACACCTTC.

In this sample, this clone turned up once. The chain couples TRBV5-5 to TRBJ1-5; D unresolved. The V end was cut by 0 bases, the J end by 2 bases, with 21 bases between. Germline CDR1 SGHKS, CDR2 YYEKEE (reference sequence). This CDR3 is built from 19 residues. The CDR3 sequence is CASSLVWVGSLGGNQPQHF. The DNA for the CDR3 is TGTGCCAGCAGCTTGGTGTGGGTCGGGTCCCTGGGAGGCAATCAGCCCCAGCATTTT.

The genes are TRBV7-9 and TRBJ2-1; 7 bases map to TRBD1. The CDR3 contains 14 residues. J lost 9 bases, V lost 6 bases, and 11 bases had no gene match. CDR1 and CDR2 from the germline V gene are SEHNR and FQNEAQ (reference sequence). The CDR3 DNA follows: TGTGCCAGCAGTGCAAAACAGGGGAGAAGTGAGCAGTTCTTC. This encodes CASSAKQGRSEQFF.

A few counts support this clone. The rearrangement links TRBV19 to TRBJ1-6; D call uncertain. This CDR3 region has 13 residues. Germline CDR1 is LNHDA and CDR2 is SQIVND (reference sequence). Trimming removed 6 bases from V and 7 bases from J, with 10 bases in between. DNA for the CDR3: TGTGCCAGTAGCGTGGGCAGGAATTCACCCCTCCACTTT. Protein sequence: CASSVGRNSPLHF.

The chain is built from TRBV5-6 and TRBJ2-4, with D perhaps TRBD1 (6 bases). The CDR3 runs to 18 residues. Germline assignment: CDR1 SGHDT and CDR2 YYEEEE. V lost 0 bases to trimming and J lost 4 bases, with 20 bases between them. The chain's CDR3 is CASSLVAEGTNRKNIQYF. As DNA, the CDR3 is TGTGCCAGCAGCTTGGTTGCGGAAGGGACAAACAGAAAAAACATTCAGTACTTC.

The chain employs TRBV6-2 or TRBV6-3 and TRBJ1-1, with D possibly TRBD1 on 5 matching bases. Germline loops: CDR1 MNHEY, CDR2 SVGEGT. V lost 2 bases and J 1 base, leaving 14 bases between the germline ends. This CDR3 has 16 residues. The DNA for the CDR3 is TGTGCCAGCAGTTACCCATGGGGGGACCGGAACACTGAAGCTTTCTTT. It specifies CASSYPWGDRNTEAFF.

This sequence joins TRBV7-2 and TRBJ1-3; D unresolved. Germline V gives CDR1 SGHTA, CDR2 FQGNSA. V was pared by 1 base and J by 2 bases, with 15 bases between. This CDR3 has 17 residues. CDR3 nucleotides: TGTGCCAGCAGCTTAGTTTGGGGTACTCTGACTGGAAACACCATATATTTT. It specifies CASSLVWGTLTGNTIYF. The whole variable domain, filled in from reference TRBV7-2 and TRBJ1-3, reads GAGVSQSPSNKVTEKGKDVELRCDPISGHTALYWYRQSLGQGLEFLIYFQGNSAPDKSGLPSDRFSAERTGGSVSTLTIQRTQQEDSAVYLCASSLVWGTLTGNTIYFGEGSWLTVV.

The rearrangement links TRBV4-1 to TRBJ2-2; no reliable D call. Looked up from germline, CDR1 is MGHRA and CDR2 is YSYEKL. CDR3 length: 15 amino acids. Deletions cut 1 base from V and 4 bases from J, with 10 bases between. DNA for the CDR3: TGCGCCAGCAGCCAAGGAAATCGGGCCACCGGGGAGCTGTTTTTT. It is translated as CASSQGNRATGELFF.

The chain joins TRBV6-5 to TRBJ2-5; D remains ambiguous. There are 13 residues in the CDR3. V gave up 4 bases and J gave up 5 bases, with 11 bases separating them. Germline V gives CDR1 MNHEY, CDR2 SVGAGI. The CDR3 DNA is TGTGCCAGCAGTTTGGCGGAGTGGGAGACCCAGTACTTC. Protein: CASSLAEWETQYF.

This clone is a singleton in its sample. The V and J genes are TRBV11-3 and TRBJ2-1; D is ambiguous. This CDR3 contains 16 residues. Per germline, CDR1 SGHNT and CDR2 YENEEA. Trimming stripped 4 bases from V and 0 bases from J, with 13 bases between. The CDR3 nucleotides read TGTGCCAGCAGCTCCCGAGACTCGAGCTCCTACAATGAGCAGTTCTTC. Translation gives CASSSRDSSSYNEQFF.

The rearrangement joins TRBV19 to TRBJ2-3; 8 nucleotides match TRBD2. This CDR3 region has 16 residues. Per germline, CDR1 LNHDA and CDR2 SQIVND (reference sequence). V trimming: 1 base; J trimming: 1 base; junction bases outside the gene matches: 4. The CDR3 sequence: CASSIVGSGGTDTQYF. The CDR3 DNA follows: TGTGCCAGTAGTATAGTAGGTAGCGGGGGCACAGATACGCAGTATTTT.